These T cell receptor beta chains were read from a single sample in a study of blood T cell repertoires in COVID-19. TCRdb's table, derived via immunoSEQ multiplex PCR, lists solely in-frame clones and lacks some. This sample carries approximately 220,000 clones, roughly four fifths of them seen once, and the ten largest clones take 1.3%. Sequenced sample: PBMCs or T cells enriched from blood (not recorded which). These receptors came from a woman aged 40 to 49 with acute COVID-19. Each CDR3 is given with its conserved first and last residue.

14 | TRBJ1-2 | TRBV7-3 | CASSFGAQGSGYTF
19 | TRBJ1-1 | TRBV11-2 | CASSRSSMDRGRFGTEAFF
13 | TRBJ2-7 | TRBV5-1 | CASSLWAGYEQYF
15 | TRBJ2-3 | TRBV19 | CASKKSTGNTDTQYF
12 | TRBJ2-7 | TRBV5-1 | CASSSGLTEQYF
13 | TRBJ2-3 | TRBV5-6 | CASSSTGTDTQYF
16 | TRBJ2-1 | TRBV6-6 | CASTLGGTGDRNEQFF
16 | TRBJ1-3 | TRBV10-3 | CAISDPGTAFGNTIYF
13 | TRBJ1-2 | TRBV30 | CAWSTGNSYGYTF
16 | TRBJ2-1 | TRBV5-1 | CASSLRVQGRYNEQFF
16 | TRBJ2-1 | TRBV7-3 | CASSPLRGSSYNEQFF